What follows is one T cell receptor beta chain and its context. Its target is unknown. Trimming shortened V by 3 bases and J by 6 bases, and 13 bases separated the two germline ends. Germline values: CDR1 SGDLS, CDR2 YYNGEE. The CDR3 sequence is 13 residues long. Constant-region reverse primers amplified full-length variable regions, followed by semi-nested Nested Universal Primer A PCR. Via MiXCR, TCRdb re-called the 5' RACE reads, giving one row per CDR3 protein. This repertoire shows some 40,000 distinct CDR3 sequences, just under 30% found once; its top ten account for roughly 4%. Notes on the study in general: Larger-cohort validation covered only one TCR beta V-J rearrangement.

The receptor was isolated from a female donor with breast cancer. The chain combines TRBV9 with TRBJ2-7, with D perhaps matching TRBD1 or TRBD2 (7 bases each). Material for sequencing was memory CD4+ T cells sorted from a lymph node. Subset noted: memory CD4+ T cells, CD4+CD45RO+CD25-. CDR3 amino acids: CASSARGGSEQYF. The CDR3, as DNA: TGTGCCAGCAGCGCCAGGGGGGGGAGCGAGCAGTACTTC.